This record concerns one T cell receptor beta chain sequence. Its matching antigen is unknown. The data were taken from a study of early T cells in non-severe SARS-CoV-2 infection. For the study at large: Chains were unpaired, as sequencing was done on bulk RNA from unsorted whole blood.

This CDR3 region has 15 residues. Each cDNA molecule carried a unique molecular identifier. TCRdb ran MiXCR on the 5' RACE reads and lists one entry per CDR3 protein. The table has about 83,000 distinct CDR3 sequences, about 10% seen once. Findings of the study overall: CD4 and private specificities were missed by VDJdb matching, which favored anti-spike CD8 responses.

The sample consisted of whole blood, taken at baseline. The TCR sequence derives from an adult who was a healthcare worker with PCR-confirmed SARS-CoV-2 infection or an uninfected control (not recorded which). The chain links TRBV21-1 to TRBJ1-5; TRBD1 is taken as the D call from the table, unchecked against the DNA. TRBV21-1 is given as a pseudogene. CDR3 region: CASSKDAERGQPQHF. The CDR3 DNA sequence: TGTGCCAGCAGCAAAGATGCGGAAAGGGGTCAGCCCCAGCATTTT.